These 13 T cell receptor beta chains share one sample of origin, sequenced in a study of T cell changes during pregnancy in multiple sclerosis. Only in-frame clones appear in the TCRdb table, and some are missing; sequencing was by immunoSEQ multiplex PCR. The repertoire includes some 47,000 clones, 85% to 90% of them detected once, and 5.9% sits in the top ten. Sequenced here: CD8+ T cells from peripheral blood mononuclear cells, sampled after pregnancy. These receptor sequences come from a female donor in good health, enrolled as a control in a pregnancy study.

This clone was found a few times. CDR3 sequence: CASSQGSTEAFF. The CDR3 DNA reads as TGTGCCAGCAGTCAGGGTTCCACTGAAGCTTTCTTT. V is TRBV7-9 and J is TRBJ1-1; weak D call: TRBD1 (5 bases). The germline V and J ends were trimmed by 6 bases and 4 bases, with 9 bases remaining between them. Germline V gene lookup returns CDR1 SEHNR and CDR2 FQNEAQ (reference sequence). The CDR3 runs to 12 residues.

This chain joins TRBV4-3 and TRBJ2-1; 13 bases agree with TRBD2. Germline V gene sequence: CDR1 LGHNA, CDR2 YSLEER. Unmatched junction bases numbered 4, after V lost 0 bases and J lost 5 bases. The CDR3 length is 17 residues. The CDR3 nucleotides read TGCGCCAGCAGCCAAGATGGAACTAGCGGGGGGGACAATGAGCAGTTCTTC. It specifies CASSQDGTSGGDNEQFF.

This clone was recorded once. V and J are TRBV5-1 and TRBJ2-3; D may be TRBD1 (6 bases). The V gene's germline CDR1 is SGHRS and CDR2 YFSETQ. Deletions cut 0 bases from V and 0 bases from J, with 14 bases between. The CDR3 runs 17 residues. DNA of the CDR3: TGCGCCAGCAGCTTGGACCCAGGGGTACTAAGCACAGATACGCAGTATTTT. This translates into CASSLDPGVLSTDTQYF.

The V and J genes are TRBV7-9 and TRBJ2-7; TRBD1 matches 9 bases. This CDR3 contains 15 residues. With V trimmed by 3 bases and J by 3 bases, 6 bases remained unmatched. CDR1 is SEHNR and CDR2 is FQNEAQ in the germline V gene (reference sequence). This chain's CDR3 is CASSFSQGASYEQYF. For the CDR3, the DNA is TGTGCCAGCAGCTTTTCACAGGGGGCGAGCTACGAGCAGTACTTC.

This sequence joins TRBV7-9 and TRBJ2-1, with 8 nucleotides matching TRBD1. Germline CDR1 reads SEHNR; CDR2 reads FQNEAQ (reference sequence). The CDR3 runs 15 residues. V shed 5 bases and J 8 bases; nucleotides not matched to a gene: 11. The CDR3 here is CASSPPDREADEQFF. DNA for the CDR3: TGTGCCAGCAGCCCACCGGACAGGGAAGCGGATGAGCAGTTCTTC.

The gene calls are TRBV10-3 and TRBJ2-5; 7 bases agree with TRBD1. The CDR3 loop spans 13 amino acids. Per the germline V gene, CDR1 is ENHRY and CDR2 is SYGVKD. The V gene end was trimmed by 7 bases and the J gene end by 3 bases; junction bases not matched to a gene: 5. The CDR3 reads CAITRDSEETQYF. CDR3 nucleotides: TGTGCCATCACCCGGGACAGCGAAGAGACCCAGTACTTC.

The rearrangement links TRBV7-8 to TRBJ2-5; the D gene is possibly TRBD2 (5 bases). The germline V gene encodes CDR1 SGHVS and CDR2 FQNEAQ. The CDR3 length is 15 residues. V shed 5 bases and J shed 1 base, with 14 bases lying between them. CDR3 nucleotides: TGTGCCAGCAGCGTGGACTGGAAATCCCAAGAGACCCAGTACTTC. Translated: CASSVDWKSQETQYF.

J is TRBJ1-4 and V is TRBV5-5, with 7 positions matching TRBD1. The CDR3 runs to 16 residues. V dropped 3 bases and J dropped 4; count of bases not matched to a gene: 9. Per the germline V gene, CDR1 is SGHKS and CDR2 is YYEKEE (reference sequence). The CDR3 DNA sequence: TGTGCCAGCAGCTCCCTCCGGACAGGAGATAATGAAAAACTGTTTTTT. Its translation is CASSSLRTGDNEKLFF.

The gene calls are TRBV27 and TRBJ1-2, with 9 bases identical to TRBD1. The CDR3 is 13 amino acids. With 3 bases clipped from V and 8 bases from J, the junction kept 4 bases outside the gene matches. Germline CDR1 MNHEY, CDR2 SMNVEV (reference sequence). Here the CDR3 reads CASSFDRGKGYTF. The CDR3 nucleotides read TGTGCCAGCAGTTTCGACAGGGGGAAGGGCTACACCTTC.

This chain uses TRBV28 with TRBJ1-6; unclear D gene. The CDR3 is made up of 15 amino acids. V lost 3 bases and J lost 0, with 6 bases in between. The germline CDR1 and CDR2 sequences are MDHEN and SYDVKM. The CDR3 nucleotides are TGTGCCAGCAGTTTTCGGAGCTCCTATAATTCACCCCTCCACTTT. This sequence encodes CASSFRSSYNSPLHF.

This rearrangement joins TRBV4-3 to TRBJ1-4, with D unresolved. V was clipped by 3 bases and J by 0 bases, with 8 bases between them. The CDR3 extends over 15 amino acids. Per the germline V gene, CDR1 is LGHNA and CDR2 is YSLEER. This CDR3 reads CASSHYIATNEKLFF. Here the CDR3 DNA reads TGCGCCAGCAGCCATTACATTGCAACTAATGAAAAACTGTTTTTT.

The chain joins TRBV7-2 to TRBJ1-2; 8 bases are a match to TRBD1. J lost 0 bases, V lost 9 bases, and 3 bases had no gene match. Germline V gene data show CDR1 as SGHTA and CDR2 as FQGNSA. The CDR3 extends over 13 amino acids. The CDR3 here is CASRQGTNYGYTF. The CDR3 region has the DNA TGTGCCAGTAGACAGGGGACTAACTATGGCTACACCTTC.

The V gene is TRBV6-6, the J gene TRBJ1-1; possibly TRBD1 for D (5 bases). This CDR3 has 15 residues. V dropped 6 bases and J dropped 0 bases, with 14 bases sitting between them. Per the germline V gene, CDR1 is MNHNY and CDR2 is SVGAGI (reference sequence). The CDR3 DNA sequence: TGTGCCAGCAGCAAAGGGGTGATAATGAACACTGAAGCTTTCTTT. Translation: CASSKGVIMNTEAFF.